Below, 3 T cell receptor beta chains from the same sample are listed, as sequenced in a study of OX40 agonist ivuxolimab in advanced cancers. The protocol was immunoSEQ multiplex PCR, while the TCRdb copy is restricted to in-frame clones and leaves out a portion. Among more than 35,000 clones, approximately 86% were seen once, and the ten largest hold 12%. The source was CD4+ or CD8+ T cells sorted from blood, collected in a trial of the OX40 agonist ivuxolimab. The receptors were sampled from an adult with an advanced solid tumor such as melanoma, head and neck, liver or kidney cancer.

This chain connects TRBV7-9 to TRBJ1-6; 7 bases fit TRBD1. Per the germline V gene, CDR1 is SEHNR and CDR2 is FQNEAQ (reference sequence). Trimming cost V 0 bases and J 7 bases; bases outside gene matches: 3. The CDR3 is 15 amino acids. DNA for the CDR3: TGTGCCAGCAGCTTAGCAGGACAGGCCAATTCACCCCTCCACTTT. Amino acids: CASSLAGQANSPLHF.

V is TRBV5-5 and J is TRBJ2-5; no firm D call. CDR3 length: 13 amino acids. The germline gives CDR1 SGHKS, CDR2 YYEKEE (reference sequence). The ends were cut back, 0 bases at V and 5 bases at J, with 8 bases in the middle. The CDR3: CASSLVGWETQYF. The CDR3 coding sequence is TGTGCCAGCAGCTTGGTTGGGTGGGAGACCCAGTACTTC.

The V call is TRBV7-8, the J call TRBJ2-1; the match to TRBD2 covers 8 bases. Germline-derived CDR1 and CDR2 are SGHVS and FQNEAQ. The length of the CDR3 is 17 residues. J gave up 7 bases and V 4 bases, and 15 bases lay outside the gene matches. CDR3 loop: CASSSRVREALRNEQFF. The CDR3 DNA follows: TGTGCCAGCAGCTCCAGGGTGCGGGAGGCTCTGCGGAATGAGCAGTTCTTC.